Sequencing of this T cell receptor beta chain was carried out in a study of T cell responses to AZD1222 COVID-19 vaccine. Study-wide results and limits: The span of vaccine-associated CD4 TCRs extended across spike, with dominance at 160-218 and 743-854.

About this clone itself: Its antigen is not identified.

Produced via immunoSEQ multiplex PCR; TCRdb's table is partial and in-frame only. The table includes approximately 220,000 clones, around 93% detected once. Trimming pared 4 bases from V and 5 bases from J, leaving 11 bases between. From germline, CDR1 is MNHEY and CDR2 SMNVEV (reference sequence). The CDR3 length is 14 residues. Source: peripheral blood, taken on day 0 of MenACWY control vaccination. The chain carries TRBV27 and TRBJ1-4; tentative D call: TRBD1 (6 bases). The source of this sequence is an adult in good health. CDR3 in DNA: TGTGCCAGCAGTTATTTAGGGGGAAATGAAAAACTGTTTTTT. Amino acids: CASSYLGGNEKLFF.